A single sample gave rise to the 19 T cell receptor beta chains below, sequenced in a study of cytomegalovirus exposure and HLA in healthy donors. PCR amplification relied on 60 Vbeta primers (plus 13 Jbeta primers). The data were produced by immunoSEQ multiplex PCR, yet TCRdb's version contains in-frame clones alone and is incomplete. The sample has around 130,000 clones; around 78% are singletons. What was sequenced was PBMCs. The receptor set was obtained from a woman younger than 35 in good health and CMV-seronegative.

The CDR3 nucleotides read TGTGCCAGTAGTATAAGGGGGCAGCCCCAGCATTTT. Its protein is CASSIRGQPQHF. The rearrangement links TRBV19 to TRBJ1-5, with a weak D call TRBD1 (6 bases). The CDR3 covers 12 residues. CDR1 is LNHDA, CDR2 SQIVND, per germline (reference sequence). V was shortened by 2 bases and J by 7 bases, with 6 bases between the two germline ends.

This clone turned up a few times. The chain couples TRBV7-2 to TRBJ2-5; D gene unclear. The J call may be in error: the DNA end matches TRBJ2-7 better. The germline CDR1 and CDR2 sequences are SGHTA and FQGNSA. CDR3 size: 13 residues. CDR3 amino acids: CASSLELWYEQYF. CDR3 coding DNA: TGTGCCAGCAGCTTAGAACTGTGGTACGAGCAGTACTTC.

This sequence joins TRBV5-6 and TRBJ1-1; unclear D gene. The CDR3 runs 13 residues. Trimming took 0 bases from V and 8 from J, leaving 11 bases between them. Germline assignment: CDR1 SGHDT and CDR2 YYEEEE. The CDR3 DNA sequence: TGTGCCAGCAGCTTGGGTTTTCAGAGGGAAGCTTTCTTT. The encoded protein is CASSLGFQREAFF.

CDR3 region: CASSQEGLAEEQFF. The CDR3 DNA reads as TGTGCCAGCAGCCAAGAAGGACTAGCAGAGGAGCAGTTCTTC. This rearrangement joins TRBV4-2 to TRBJ2-1; 8 bases fit TRBD2. The CDR3 runs 14 residues. Unmatched junction bases numbered 5, after V lost 0 bases and J lost 10 bases. From germline, CDR1 is LGHNA and CDR2 YNFKEQ.

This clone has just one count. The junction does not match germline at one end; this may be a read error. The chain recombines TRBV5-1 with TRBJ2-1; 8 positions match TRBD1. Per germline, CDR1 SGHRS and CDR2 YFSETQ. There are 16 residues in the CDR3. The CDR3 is CASSSRTGTLYTEQFF. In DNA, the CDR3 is TGCGCCAGCAGCTCCCGGACAGGGACCCTATACACTGAGCAGTTCTTC.

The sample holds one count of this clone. The CDR3, as DNA: TGTGCCAGCAGGGGGACAGGGGCCGGCGAGTACTTC. Translation gives CASRGTGAGEYF. The chain carries TRBV6-5 and TRBJ2-5, with 10 bases that match TRBD1. V lost 6 bases to trimming and J lost 12 bases; unmatched junction nucleotides: 7. Germline lookup yields CDR1 MNHEY and CDR2 SVGAGI. The CDR3 runs to 12 residues.

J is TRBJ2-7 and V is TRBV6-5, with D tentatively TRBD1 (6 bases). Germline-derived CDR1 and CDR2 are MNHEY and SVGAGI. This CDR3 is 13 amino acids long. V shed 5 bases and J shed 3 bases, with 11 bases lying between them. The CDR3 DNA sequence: TGTGCCAGCAGTCTGACAGGTAACTACGAGCAGTACTTC. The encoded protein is CASSLTGNYEQYF.

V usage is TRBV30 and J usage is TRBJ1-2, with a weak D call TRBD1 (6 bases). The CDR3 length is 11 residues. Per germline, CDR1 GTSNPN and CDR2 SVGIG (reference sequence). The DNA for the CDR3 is TGTGCGATGTGGGGGCTGGATGGCTACACCTTC. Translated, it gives CAMWGLDGYTF.

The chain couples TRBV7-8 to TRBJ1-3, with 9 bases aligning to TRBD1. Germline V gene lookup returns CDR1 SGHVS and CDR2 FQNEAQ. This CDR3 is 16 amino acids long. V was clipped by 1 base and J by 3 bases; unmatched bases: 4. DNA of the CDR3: TGTGCCAGCAGCTTAGTGGGACAGGGCTTTGGAAACACCATATATTTT. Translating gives CASSLVGQGFGNTIYF.

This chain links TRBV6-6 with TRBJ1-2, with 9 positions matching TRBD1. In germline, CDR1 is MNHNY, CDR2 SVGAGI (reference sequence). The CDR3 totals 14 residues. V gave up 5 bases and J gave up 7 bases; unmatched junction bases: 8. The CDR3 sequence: CASSPVQGARGYTF. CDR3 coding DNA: TGTGCCAGCAGTCCCGTACAGGGGGCGCGTGGCTACACCTTC.

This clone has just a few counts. CDR3 DNA: TGTGCCTGGAGTGTACGCCTTTTGGCGGGGGAGACTGAAGCTTTCTTT. It specifies CAWSVRLLAGETEAFF. The chain links TRBV30 to TRBJ1-1, with D perhaps TRBD1 (5 bases). The germline CDR1 and CDR2 sequences are GTSNPN and SVGIG (reference sequence). V lost 0 bases to trimming and J lost 5 bases, with 19 bases between them. This CDR3 is 16 amino acids long.

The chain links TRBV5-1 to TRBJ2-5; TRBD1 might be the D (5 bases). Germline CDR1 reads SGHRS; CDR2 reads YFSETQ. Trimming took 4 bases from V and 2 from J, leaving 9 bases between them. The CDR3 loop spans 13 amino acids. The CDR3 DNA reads TGCGCCAGCAGCCCGACAGTGCAAGAGACCCAGTACTTC. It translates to CASSPTVQETQYF.

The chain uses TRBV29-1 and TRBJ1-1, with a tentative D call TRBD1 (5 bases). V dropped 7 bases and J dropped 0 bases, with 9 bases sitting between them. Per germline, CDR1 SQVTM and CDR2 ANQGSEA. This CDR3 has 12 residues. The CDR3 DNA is TGCAGCGCCAGGGTCGTGAACACTGAAGCTTTCTTT. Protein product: CSARVVNTEAFF. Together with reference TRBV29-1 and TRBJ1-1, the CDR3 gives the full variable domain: SAVISQKPSRDICQRGTSLTIQCQVDSQVTMMFWYRQQPGQSLTLIATANQGSEATYESGFVIDKFPISRPNLTFSTLTVSNMSPEDSSIYLCSARVVNTEAFFGQGTRLTVV.

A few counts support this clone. The CDR3 region is CASSLGTGGSAFF. CDR3 bases: TGCGCCAGCAGCTTGGGTACAGGGGGGTCTGCTTTCTTT. The chain joins TRBV5-1 to TRBJ1-1, with 8 bases aligning to TRBD1. The V segment lost 0 bases and the J segment 11 bases; nucleotides outside the gene matches: 6. This CDR3 comprises 13 residues. Germline CDR1 is SGHRS and CDR2 is YFSETQ.

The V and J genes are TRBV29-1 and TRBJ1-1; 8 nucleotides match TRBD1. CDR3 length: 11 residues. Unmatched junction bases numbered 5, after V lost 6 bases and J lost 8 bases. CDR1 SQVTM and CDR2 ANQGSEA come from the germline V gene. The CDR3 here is CSVIQGGEAFF. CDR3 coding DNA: TGCAGCGTGATACAGGGGGGCGAAGCTTTCTTT.

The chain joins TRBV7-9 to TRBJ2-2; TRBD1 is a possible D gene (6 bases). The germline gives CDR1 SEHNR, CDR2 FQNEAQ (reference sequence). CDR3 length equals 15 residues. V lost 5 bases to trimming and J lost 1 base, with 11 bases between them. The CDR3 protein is CASSAPTGNTGELFF. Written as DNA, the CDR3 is TGTGCCAGCAGCGCGCCGACAGGGAACACCGGGGAGCTGTTTTTT. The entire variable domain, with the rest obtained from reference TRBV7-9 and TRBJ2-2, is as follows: DTGVSQNPRHKITKRGQNVTFRCDPISEHNRLYWYRQTLGQGPEFLTYFQNEAQLEKSRLLSDRFSAERPKGSFSTLEIQRTEQGDSAMYLCASSAPTGNTGELFFGEGSRLTVL.

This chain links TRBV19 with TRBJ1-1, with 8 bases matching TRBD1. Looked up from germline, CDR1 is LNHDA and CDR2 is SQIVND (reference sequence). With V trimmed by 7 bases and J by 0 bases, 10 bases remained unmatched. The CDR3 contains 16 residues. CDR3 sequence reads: CASNPGGHLMNTEAFF. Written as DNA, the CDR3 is TGTGCCAGTAATCCAGGGGGCCATCTCATGAACACTGAAGCTTTCTTT.

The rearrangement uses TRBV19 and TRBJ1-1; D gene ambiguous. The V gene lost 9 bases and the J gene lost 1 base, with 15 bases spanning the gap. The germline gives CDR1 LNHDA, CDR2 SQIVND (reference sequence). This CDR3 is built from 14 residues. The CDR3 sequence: CASLRMGENTEAFF. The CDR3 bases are TGTGCCAGCCTGCGGATGGGAGAGAACACTGAAGCTTTCTTT.

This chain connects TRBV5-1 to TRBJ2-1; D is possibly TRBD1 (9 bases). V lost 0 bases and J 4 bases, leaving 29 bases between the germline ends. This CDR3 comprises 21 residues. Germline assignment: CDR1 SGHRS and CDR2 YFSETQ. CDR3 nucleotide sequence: TGCGCCAGCAGCTTGGTAGGTCCCGGGACAGGGAAGCTAGCGGGTTACAATGAGCAGTTCTTC. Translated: CASSLVGPGTGKLAGYNEQFF. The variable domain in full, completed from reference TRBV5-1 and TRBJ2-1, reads KAGVTQTPRYLIKTRGQQVTLSCSPISGHRSVSWYQQTPGQGLQFLFEYFSETQRNKGNFPGRFSGRQFSNSRSEMNVSTLELGDSALYLCASSLVGPGTGKLAGYNEQFFGPGTRLTVL.